Listed below are T cell receptor beta chains from one sample, sequenced in a study of T cells in localized non-small cell lung cancer. TCRdb's table, derived via immunoSEQ multiplex PCR, lists solely in-frame clones and lacks some. The sample consists of about 40,000 clones, 70% to 90% of them appearing once. The sample in question was peripheral blood, obtained before any cancer treatment. The receptors here all came from a man aged 18 to 49 with stage I lung adenocarcinoma. CDR3s include the opening cysteine and the closing phenylalanine or tryptophan. D genes are given only for firm matches. Not all rows give a size; the values are once, few, many and, for expanded clones, a class.

13	.	TRBD1	TRBV6-1	TRBJ1-2	CASEDRANYGYTF	TGTGCCAGTGAAGACAGGGCAAACTATGGCTACACCTTC
15	.	.	TRBV19	TRBJ2-7	CASSIMAGPSYEQYF	TGTGCCAGTAGTATAATGGCAGGGCCTTCCTACGAGCAGTACTTC
16	.	.	TRBV7-3	TRBJ2-2	CASSLTMSSNTGELFF	TGTGCCAGCAGCTTAACTATGAGTTCGAACACCGGGGAGCTGTTTTTT
15	.	.	TRBV19	TRBJ1-3	CASSVTGSSGNTIYF	TGTGCCAGTAGCGTCACAGGGTCTTCTGGAAACACCATATATTTT
16	few	TRBD2	TRBV28	TRBJ2-5	CASSLWTSGGEETQYF	TGTGCCAGCAGTTTATGGACTAGCGGGGGGGAAGAGACCCAGTACTTC
15	.	TRBD1	TRBV4-1	TRBJ1-2	CASSQGQGGNYGYTF	TGCGCCAGCAGCCAAGGACAGGGGGGTAACTATGGCTACACCTTC
13	.	TRBD1	TRBV5-1	TRBJ2-1	CASSGTGGGEQFF	TGCGCCAGCAGCGGGACAGGGGGCGGAGAGCAGTTCTTC
14	.	.	TRBV14	TRBJ1-6	CASSPRTGNSPLHF	TGTGCCAGCAGCCCTAGGACTGGGAATTCACCCCTCCACTTT
13	.	.	TRBV28	TRBJ1-5	CASNGDSNQPQHF	TGTGCCAGCAATGGGGATAGCAATCAGCCCCAGCATTTT
14	.	TRBD2	TRBV5-1	TRBJ2-1	CASSWTSAYNEQFF	TGCGCCAGCAGCTGGACTAGTGCCTACAATGAGCAGTTCTTC
12	.	.	TRBV6-5	TRBJ1-5	CAAAGGNQPQHF	TGTGCCGCCGCGGGGGGAAATCAGCCCCAGCATTTT
16	.	.	TRBV4-3	TRBJ2-4	CASSQDFAGSWNIQYF	TGCGCCAGCAGCCAAGACTTTGCAGGGAGTTGGAACATTCAGTACTTC
14	.	.	TRBV5-4	TRBJ1-2	CASSLVGNSYGYTF	TGTGCCAGCAGCTTGGTGGGGAACTCCTATGGCTACACCTTC
17	.	.	TRBV5-4	TRBJ2-4	CASSRTGTRVGSDIQYF	TGTGCCAGCAGCAGAACCGGGACCAGGGTGGGGTCGGACATTCAGTACTTC
12	.	.	TRBV30	TRBJ1-2	CAWSSRQARNTF	TGTGCCTGGAGTAGCCGGCAGGCGCGCAACACCTTC
15	.	TRBD1	TRBV28	TRBJ1-2	CASYLGTENVGGYTF	TGTGCCAGCTACTTAGGGACAGAGAATGTTGGAGGCTACACCTTC
11	.	TRBD1	TRBV6-9	TRBJ1-1	CASNRGTEAFF	TGTGCCAGTAACAGGGGTACTGAAGCTTTCTTT
15	.	.	TRBV5-5	TRBJ1-3	CASSLAPAAGNTIYF	TGTGCCAGCAGCTTGGCCCCGGCGGCTGGAAACACCATATATTTT
14	.	TRBD2	TRBV28	TRBJ2-7	CASTRTSGLYEQYF	TGTGCCAGCACCCGGACTAGCGGGCTCTACGAGCAGTACTTC
15	few	.	TRBV9	TRBJ2-1	CASSPGGGSYNEQFF	TGTGCCAGCAGCCCAGGGGGGGGTAGTTACAATGAGCAGTTCTTC
17	once	TRBD1	TRBV7-2	TRBJ1-4	CASSPEGTGGPRKKLFF	TGTGCCAGCAGCCCCGAAGGGACAGGGGGCCCCCGAAAAAAACTGTTTTTT
16	.	.	TRBV4-2	TRBJ1-2	CASSQEVTSDVYGYTF	TGTGCCAGCAGCCAAGAGGTAACTTCGGACGTCTATGGCTACACCTTC
12	.	.	TRBV28	TRBJ1-2	CASRRGSCGYTF	TGTGCCAGCAGGCGGGGGTCCTGTGGCTACACCTTC
15	few	.	TRBV5-6	TRBJ1-5	CASSVRARVGQPQHF	TGTGCCAGCAGCGTCCGGGCCAGGGTCGGTCAGCCCCAGCATTTT
17	.	.	TRBV5-4	TRBJ2-2	CASSLEPGRGNTGELFF	TGTGCCAGCAGCTTGGAACCGGGCAGGGGGAACACCGGGGAGCTGTTTTTT
15	once	TRBD1	TRBV5-5	TRBJ2-1	CASSFRDSSYNEQFF	TGTGCCAGCAGCTTCAGGGACAGCTCCTACAATGAGCAGTTCTTC
13	once	TRBD1	TRBV2	TRBJ2-2	CASQGAGTGELFF	TGTGCCAGCCAGGGGGCGGGCACCGGGGAGCTGTTTTTT
11	.	.	TRBV20-1	TRBJ1-2	CSHTEGYGYTF	TGCAGCCACACGGAAGGCTATGGCTACACCTTC
15	.	.	TRBV7-2	TRBJ1-1	CASSLAGQGGTEAFF	TGTGCCAGCAGCTTAGCGGGGCAGGGAGGAACTGAAGCTTTCTTT
18	.	TRBD1	TRBV7-8	TRBJ2-2	CASSLGDRATSNTGELFF	TGTGCCAGCAGCTTAGGTGACAGGGCAACTTCGAACACCGGGGAGCTGTTTTTT
15	.	TRBD1	TRBV16	TRBJ1-5	CASSPGQGGNQPQHF	TGTGCCAGCAGCCCCGGACAGGGAGGCAATCAGCCCCAGCATTTT
13	.	.	TRBV4-3	TRBJ1-2	CASSHNYNYGYTF	TGCGCCAGCAGCCACAACTATAACTATGGCTACACCTTC
16	.	.	TRBV19	TRBJ1-1	CASIPALTGGSTEAFF	TGTGCCAGCATTCCCGCGCTGACAGGAGGGTCGACTGAAGCTTTCTTT
16	.	.	TRBV6-5	TRBJ2-7	CASSYSQATFSYEQYF	TGTGCCAGCAGTTACTCACAGGCGACATTCTCCTACGAGCAGTACTTC
13	.	.	TRBV7-9	TRBJ2-2	CASSHVQSGELFF	TGTGCCAGCAGTCACGTACAGTCCGGGGAGCTGTTTTTT
15	.	.	TRBV6-1	TRBJ1-1	CAICHLDARNTEAFF	TGTGCCATCTGCCATTTGGACGCCCGAAACACTGAAGCTTTCTTT
17	.	.	TRBV4-1	TRBJ1-1	CASSQAQGLGMNTEAFF	TGCGCCAGCAGCCAAGCACAGGGATTAGGCATGAACACTGAAGCTTTCTTT
18	few	TRBD1	TRBV7-9	TRBJ1-2	CASSNKGTGTTLNYGYTF	TGTGCCAGCAGCAACAAAGGGACAGGGACTACCCTTAACTATGGCTACACCTTC
13	.	.	TRBV11-2	TRBJ1-1	CASSLVLNTEAFF	TGTGCCAGCAGCTTAGTATTGAACACTGAAGCTTTCTTT
17	.	.	TRBV4-3	TRBJ2-2	CASSQAPGPGRDGELFF	TGCGCCAGCAGCCAAGCTCCGGGACCGGGAAGGGACGGGGAGCTGTTTTTT